A selection of T cell receptor beta chains follows, all from one sample in a study of cytomegalovirus exposure and HLA in healthy donors. The protocol was immunoSEQ multiplex PCR, while the TCRdb copy is restricted to in-frame clones and leaves out a portion. The table records roughly 200,000 clones, around 85% of them present only once. Material: PBMCs. The origin of the receptors is a woman in her fifties or sixties in good health and CMV-seronegative. The CDR3 runs from the conserved cysteine through the conserved F or W. The order of the fields is J gene, V gene, D gene, CDR3 length, clone size, CDR3 DNA, CDR3 protein. D genes are given only for firm matches. Not all rows give a size; the values are once, few, many and, for expanded clones, a class.

TRBJ2-6,TRBV11-2,.,14,.,TGTGCCAGCAGCTTAGTGGGCCAGATCAACGTCCTGACTTTC,CASSLVGQINVLTF
TRBJ2-7,TRBV6-6,TRBD1,15,.,TGTGCCAGCGCCGAGGGGACAGCTGGGCTCTACGAGCAGTACTTC,CASAEGTAGLYEQYF
TRBJ2-1,TRBV30,TRBD1,13,once,TGTGCCTGGAGTGGACAGGGGGCAGGTGAGCAGTTCTTC,CAWSGQGAGEQFF
TRBJ1-3,TRBV28,TRBD1,16,.,TGTGCCAGCAGCAACACCCAGACAGGGTCTGGAAACACCATATATTTT,CASSNTQTGSGNTIYF
TRBJ2-7,TRBV10-2,TRBD2,16,once,TGCGCCAGCAGTGAGTGGGCTAGCGGGAGGTCGTACGAGCAGTACTTC,CASSEWASGRSYEQYF
TRBJ1-4,TRBV11-2,TRBD1,15,.,TGTGCCAGCAGCGCCCTACAGGGGGTACTGGAAAAACTGTTTTTT,CASSALQGVLEKLFF
TRBJ1-2,TRBV6-5,.,16,.,TGTGCCAGCAGTTCAAGTACATTGACTGCTAACTATGGCTACACCTTC,CASSSSTLTANYGYTF
TRBJ2-1,TRBV7-2,.,12,.,TGTGCCAGCAGCGAGACTAGTTCTGAGCAGTTCTTC,CASSETSSEQFF
TRBJ2-2,TRBV5-1,TRBD2,15,.,TGCGCCAGCAGTTTGACTAGCGGGTACACCGGGGAGCTGTTTTTT,CASSLTSGYTGELFF
TRBJ2-5,TRBV18,.,13,.,TGTGCCAGCTCACCGGGACTTGGGGAGACCCAGTACTTC,CASSPGLGETQYF
TRBJ1-3,TRBV27,.,14,.,TGTGCCAGCAGTGCGGACAGCTCTGGAAACACCATATATTTT,CASSADSSGNTIYF
TRBJ1-2,TRBV5-1,TRBD1,14,few,TGCGCCAGCAGCACGGGACAGGGCCCCTATGGCTACACCTTC,CASSTGQGPYGYTF
TRBJ2-2,TRBV12-5,TRBD1,19,.,TGTGCTAGTGGTCGAAGCCGGGACAGGGGGCTTCGGGGCACCGGGGAGCTGTTTTTT,CASGRSRDRGLRGTGELFF
TRBJ2-2,TRBV7-2,.,13,few,TGTGCCAGCAGATCCAGGGGCACCGGGGAGCTGTTTTTT,CASRSRGTGELFF
TRBJ2-7,TRBV5-4,.,14,.,TGTGCCAGCAGCCTGGGGGGGCGGATATACGAGCAGTACTTC,CASSLGGRIYEQYF
TRBJ2-1,TRBV5-8,TRBD2,16,.,TGTGCCAGCAGCTTGGGTGGCGGGAGCTCCTACAATGAGCAGTTCTTC,CASSLGGGSSYNEQFF
TRBJ1-1,TRBV30,.,15,.,TGTGCCTGGAGTGTAGGGCTTCTCGGGGGCACTGAAGCTTTCTTT,CAWSVGLLGGTEAFF
TRBJ1-5,TRBV28,TRBD1,15,few,TGTGCCAGCAACTCGTTGGGACAGGGTCTTCAGCCCCAGCATTTT,CASNSLGQGLQPQHF
TRBJ1-1,TRBV18,.,16,.,TGTGCCAGCTCACCAAGAGGACAAAGCAGTAACACTGAAGCTTTCTTT,CASSPRGQSSNTEAFF
TRBJ2-1,TRBV18,.,16,.,TGTGCCAGCTCACCATCGGCAGCGGAAAGGCACAATGAGCAGTTCTTC,CASSPSAAERHNEQFF
TRBJ2-5,TRBV28,TRBD2,15,.,TGTGCCAGCAGCCGTGGACTAGCGGGAGGAGAGACCCAGTACTTC,CASSRGLAGGETQYF
TRBJ2-5,TRBV5-1,.,14,.,TGCGCCAGCAGCTTGGGACGCCTAGAAGAGACCCAGTACTTC,CASSLGRLEETQYF
TRBJ2-1,TRBV14,TRBD2,16,.,TGTGCCAGCAGCCAAGAATGGCTAGCGGGATACAATGAGCAGTTCTTC,CASSQEWLAGYNEQFF
TRBJ1-2,TRBV25-1,TRBD1,12,.,TGTGCCAGCAGAACAGGGGTCAATGGCTACACCTTC,CASRTGVNGYTF
TRBJ2-1,TRBV18,TRBD2,16,.,TGTGCCAGCTCACCAAGGGGACTAGCGGGAGGGAATGAGCAGTTCTTC,CASSPRGLAGGNEQFF
TRBJ2-7,TRBV4-2,TRBD2,17,.,TGTGCCAGCAGCCAAGATACGATTGGACTAGCGAGCTACGAGCAGTACTTC,CASSQDTIGLASYEQYF
TRBJ2-3,TRBV30,TRBD2,15,once,TGTGCCTGGAGTCTAGCGGGAGTAGCTACAGATACGCAGTATTTT,CAWSLAGVATDTQYF
TRBJ2-3,TRBV7-2,.,12,once,TGTGCCAGCAGCTTTTACACAGATACGCAGTATTTT,CASSFYTDTQYF
TRBJ2-2,TRBV13,TRBD2,17,once,TGTGCCAGCAGCTTCCCTACTAGCGGGAGTCGGACCGGGGAGCTGTTTTTT,CASSFPTSGSRTGELFF